The entry that follows covers one T cell receptor beta chain sequence. Its specificity is unknown. This record belongs to a study of T cell responses to AZD1222 COVID-19 vaccine. Study results and caveats: Regions 160-218 and 743-854 held dominance among vaccine-associated CD4 TCRs, which spanned spike. Clonal diversity may have been underestimated, and the donors were mostly white British, with more females than males.

The CDR3 length is 16 residues. CDR1 is MNHEY, CDR2 SMNVEV, per germline (reference sequence). V lost 3 bases to trimming and J lost 3 bases, with 17 bases between them. Only in-frame clones appear in the TCRdb table, and some are missing; sequencing was by immunoSEQ multiplex PCR. Of 80,000 to 100,000 clones listed, around 85% were seen once; the top ten hold about 6%. The receptor comes from an adult in good health. This specimen consisted of peripheral blood, obtained on day 0 of AZD1222 vaccination. The gene calls are TRBV27 and TRBJ1-1; no firm D call. CDR3: CASSFGQWGVDTEAFF. The CDR3 DNA is TGTGCCAGCAGTTTCGGTCAATGGGGTGTTGACACTGAAGCTTTCTTT.